This entry lists 30 T cell receptor beta chains sequenced from one sample in a study of early T cells in non-severe SARS-CoV-2 infection. TCRdb ran MiXCR on the 5' RACE reads and lists one entry per CDR3 protein. The sample lists about 81,000 distinct CDR3 sequences; about 6% were seen once. The specimen sequenced was whole blood. The source is an adult who was a healthcare worker with PCR-confirmed SARS-CoV-2 infection or an uninfected control (not recorded which).

At least ten counts were recorded for this clonotype. V is TRBV20-1 and J is TRBJ2-3; possible D gene TRBD2, 5 bases. V shed 5 bases and J shed 5 bases, with 17 bases lying between them. Germline assignment: CDR1 DFQATT and CDR2 SNEGSKA (reference sequence). The CDR3 consists of 14 residues. CDR3: CSAPPDGVGDTQYF. For the CDR3, the DNA is TGCAGTGCTCCGCCAGACGGGGTAGGAGATACGCAGTATTTT.

This clonotype was seen many times. The chain recombines TRBV12-3 or TRBV12-4 with TRBJ1-5; D is undetermined. The CDR3 is 13 residues long. V lost 6 bases, J lost 6 bases, and 12 bases lay in between. For the CDR3, the DNA is TGTGCCAGCAGCGGGCTACCCAGTCAGCCCCAGCATTTT. This translates into CASSGLPSQPQHF.

This CDR3 reads CAISDFRTNTEAFF. The CDR3 coding sequence is TGTGCCATCAGTGATTTCCGAACGAACACTGAAGCTTTCTTT. This chain links TRBV10-3 with TRBJ1-1, with D unresolved. V was clipped by 3 bases and J by 1 base, with 9 bases between them. This CDR3 has 14 residues. Germline-derived CDR1 and CDR2 are ENHRY and SYGVKD.

Many counts were recorded for this clonotype. The chain has TRBV29-1 and TRBJ1-1, with TRBD1 matching over 8 bases. CDR3 length: 12 residues. Germline V gives CDR1 SQVTM, CDR2 ANQGSEA. Unmatched junction bases numbered 6, after V lost 7 bases and J lost 5 bases. CDR3 amino acids: CSARTGKTEAFF. CDR3 sequence (DNA): TGCAGCGCTCGGACAGGGAAAACTGAAGCTTTCTTT.

This clonotype was seen repeatedly, ten times or more. The chain recombines TRBV5-1 with TRBJ2-2, with D hard to call. CDR1 SGHRS and CDR2 YFSETQ come from the germline V gene. The V end was cut by 5 bases, the J end by 2 bases, with 10 bases between. The CDR3 is 14 residues long. CDR3 sequence: CASSGGANTGELFF. Here the CDR3 DNA reads TGCGCCAGCAGTGGTGGAGCCAACACCGGGGAGCTGTTTTTT.

This clonotype was observed a handful of times. The chain carries TRBV15 and TRBJ1-5; TRBD1 matches at 7 bases. CDR1 and CDR2 from the germline V gene are LNHNV and YYDKDF (reference sequence). Germline trimming cut 2 bases from V and 3 bases from J; bases unmatched to any gene: 10. The CDR3 has 17 amino acids. The CDR3 DNA reads as TGTGCCACCAGCAGACCTGGTTGGCAGGGGGACAATCAGCCCCAGCATTTT. Its protein product is CATSRPGWQGDNQPQHF.

This clonotype has at least ten counts. The V call is TRBV13, the J call TRBJ1-1; D uncertain. CDR3 length: 12 residues. V gave up 4 bases and J gave up 6 bases, with 9 bases separating them. CDR1 and CDR2 (germline): PRHDT, FYEKMQ (reference sequence). The CDR3 loop is CASSSRPSEAFF. CDR3 bases: TGTGCCAGCAGCTCCCGACCCTCTGAAGCTTTCTTT.

The chain couples TRBV20-1 to TRBJ2-1; D call uncertain. This CDR3 is 12 amino acids long. Germline CDR1 and CDR2: DFQATT and SNEGSKA (reference sequence). Between the trimmed V and J ends, which lost 6 bases and 4 bases, there was a span of 10 bases. CDR3 loop: CSAIHRYNEQFF. The CDR3 region has the DNA TGCAGTGCCATTCATAGGTACAATGAGCAGTTCTTC.

The rearrangement uses TRBV27 and TRBJ1-4, with 9 nucleotides matching TRBD1. Germline V gene data show CDR1 as MNHEY and CDR2 as SMNVEV (reference sequence). V shed 7 bases and J 6 bases; nucleotides not matched to a gene: 6. The CDR3 contains 14 residues. The CDR3 region is CASTVRTGDEKLFF. CDR3 bases: TGTGCCAGCACCGTCCGGACAGGGGATGAAAAACTGTTTTTT.

This clonotype occurred many times. This sequence joins TRBV7-9 and TRBJ1-5, with D unresolved. This CDR3 is 16 amino acids long. From germline, CDR1 is SEHNR and CDR2 FQNEAQ (reference sequence). V lost 1 base and J 6 bases, leaving 16 bases between the germline ends. CDR3 coding DNA: TGTGCCAGCAGCTTAGAACCATGGGAGGGAGGTCAGCCCCAGCATTTT. The encoded protein is CASSLEPWEGGQPQHF.

The chain links TRBV20-1 to TRBJ2-3, with 12 bases that match TRBD2. The CDR3 spans 15 residues. After removal of 5 bases from V and 5 bases from J, the junction contained 8 bases not matched to a gene. In germline, CDR1 is DFQATT, CDR2 SNEGSKA (reference sequence). The CDR3 bases are TGCAGTGCTTTTTCGACTAGCGGGAGTCGAGATACGCAGTATTTT. Translation: CSAFSTSGSRDTQYF.

This clonotype showed up many times. The chain carries TRBV20-1 and TRBJ2-1; 8 nucleotides match TRBD2. The CDR3 is made up of 17 amino acids. Unmatched junction bases numbered 16, after V lost 0 bases and J lost 9 bases. The germline CDR1 and CDR2 sequences are DFQATT and SNEGSKA (reference sequence). The CDR3 protein is CSARDPFGTSIAVEQFF. The CDR3 coding sequence is TGCAGTGCTAGAGACCCCTTCGGGACTAGTATCGCGGTTGAGCAGTTCTTC.

V is TRBV5-1 and J is TRBJ1-4; D ambiguous. The CDR3 sequence is 14 residues long. V lost 4 bases and J 5 bases, leaving 12 bases between the germline ends. Germline CDR1 is SGHRS and CDR2 is YFSETQ. CDR3 DNA sequence: TGCGCCAGCAGCAAGGACGGGCAGAATGAAAAACTGTTTTTT. It translates to CASSKDGQNEKLFF.

The gene calls are TRBV20-1 and TRBJ1-2; perhaps TRBD1 as D (5 bases). With 0 bases removed from V and 4 bases from J, the gap between germline ends came to 12 bases. From germline, CDR1 is DFQATT and CDR2 SNEGSKA (reference sequence). The CDR3 has 14 residues. CDR3 coding DNA: TGCAGTGCTAGAGATGTCAGAGGGGTCTATGGCTACACCTTC. Its translation is CSARDVRGVYGYTF.

This chain uses TRBV4-2 with TRBJ1-6; a weak D match, TRBD1 (6 bases). The CDR3 spans 17 residues. V was trimmed by 0 bases and J by 5 bases, leaving 14 bases between them. Germline V gene lookup returns CDR1 LGHNA and CDR2 YNFKEQ. CDR3 sequence: CASSQEGGVQNNSPLHF. CDR3 sequence (DNA): TGTGCCAGCAGCCAAGAAGGGGGAGTCCAGAATAATTCACCCCTCCACTTT.

This clonotype has at least ten counts. J is TRBJ2-4 and V is TRBV7-2; D gene unclear. The V gene's germline CDR1 is SGHTA and CDR2 FQGNSA. Trimming shortened V by 1 base and J by 0 bases, and 4 bases separated the two germline ends. This CDR3 region has 14 residues. The CDR3 loop reads CASSLVPAKNIQYF. CDR3 sequence (DNA): TGTGCCAGCAGCTTAGTCCCAGCCAAAAACATTCAGTACTTC.

The V and J genes are TRBV29-1 and TRBJ2-5; 8 bases match TRBD1. The V gene end was trimmed by 6 bases and the J gene end by 4 bases; junction bases not matched to a gene: 10. The CDR3 is 14 amino acids. Germline CDR1 is SQVTM and CDR2 is ANQGSEA. The CDR3 here is CSVIPGQVPETQYF. DNA for the CDR3: TGCAGCGTCATACCGGGACAGGTTCCAGAGACCCAGTACTTC.

This clonotype was picked up many times. This chain links TRBV7-9 with TRBJ1-2, with 11 bases fitting TRBD1. Trimming took 5 bases from V and 6 from J; bases not matched to a gene: 11. CDR3 size: 16 residues. Germline lookup yields CDR1 SEHNR and CDR2 FQNEAQ (reference sequence). The CDR3 spells CASSPDRGRSRDGYTF. CDR3 sequence (DNA): TGTGCCAGCAGCCCGGACAGGGGGCGCAGTAGGGATGGCTACACCTTC.

This clonotype occurred a few times. The V gene is TRBV20-1, the J gene TRBJ2-1; 10 bases match TRBD2. The length of the CDR3 is 13 residues. V lost 1 base to trimming and J lost 14 bases; unmatched junction nucleotides: 8. CDR1 is DFQATT and CDR2 is SNEGSKA in the germline V gene (reference sequence). The CDR3 sequence: CSARGSLAGMEFF. The CDR3 nucleotides are TGCAGTGCTAGAGGTTCACTAGCGGGAATGGAGTTCTTC.

This clonotype was picked up a small number of times. The chain uses TRBV24-1 and TRBJ2-7; 9 bases line up with TRBD1. The V and J ends lost 4 bases and 6 bases, in that order; junction bases with no gene match: 9. Germline V gene lookup returns CDR1 KGHDR and CDR2 SFDVKD. The CDR3 spans 15 residues. The CDR3 loop reads CATSEPGDRVCEQYF. The CDR3 coding sequence is TGTGCCACCAGTGAACCAGGGGACAGGGTCTGCGAGCAGTACTTC.

This clonotype was detected only a few times. CDR3 nucleotides: TGTGCCAGCAGCTTATTACTGCGGGGGACAGATACGCAGTATTTT. Translated: CASSLLLRGTDTQYF. The chain combines TRBV7-9 with TRBJ2-3; TRBD2 matches at 7 bases. Germline-derived CDR1 and CDR2 are SEHNR and FQNEAQ (reference sequence). This CDR3 region has 15 residues. Trimming removed 2 bases from V and 3 bases from J; junction bases left unmatched: 5. Filled out from reference TRBV7-9 and TRBJ2-3, the complete variable domain reads DTGVSQNPRHKITKRGQNVTFRCDPISEHNRLYWYRQTLGQGPEFLTYFQNEAQLEKSRLLSDRFSAERPKGSFSTLEIQRTEQGDSAMYLCASSLLLRGTDTQYFGPGTRLTVL.

This rearrangement joins TRBV5-1 to TRBJ2-7; no reliable D call. The CDR3 length is 15 residues. V lost 1 base, J lost 0 bases, and 11 bases lay in between. Germline values: CDR1 SGHRS, CDR2 YFSETQ. The CDR3 sequence is CASSLKTFSSYEQYF. The CDR3 DNA follows: TGCGCCAGCAGCTTGAAGACCTTCAGCTCCTACGAGCAGTACTTC.

This clonotype was recorded a few times. J is TRBJ2-7 and V is TRBV10-3; unclear D gene. Germline CDR1 is ENHRY and CDR2 is SYGVKD. Trimming removed 3 bases at V and 3 bases at J, with 12 bases between. The CDR3 spans 14 residues. The DNA for the CDR3 is TGTGCCATCAGTGAAGGGCAGCAACACTACGAGCAGTACTTC. As protein: CAISEGQQHYEQYF.

The gene calls are TRBV6-5 and TRBJ2-1; possible D gene TRBD2, 6 bases. CDR1 is MNHEY and CDR2 is SVGAGI in the germline V gene. The CDR3 has 14 residues. Trimming took off 2 bases at V and 5 bases at J, with 10 bases between the two ends. The CDR3: CASSYAGPHNEQFF. CDR3 sequence (DNA): TGTGCCAGCAGTTACGCGGGACCCCACAATGAGCAGTTCTTC.

This chain uses TRBV5-1 with TRBJ2-7; 9 nucleotides match TRBD1. This CDR3 comprises 14 residues. Germline V lookup: CDR1 SGHRS, CDR2 YFSETQ. The junction had 7 bases not matched to a gene; V was cut back by 4 bases and J by 5 bases. The CDR3 here is CASSRTGVFDEQYF. The CDR3 nucleotides read TGCGCCAGCAGCCGGACAGGGGTATTCGACGAGCAGTACTTC.

This clonotype has a count of ten or more. This chain connects TRBV7-9 to TRBJ2-3; a weak D match, TRBD2 (6 bases). Germline loops: CDR1 SEHNR, CDR2 FQNEAQ (reference sequence). Trimming removed 1 base at V and 3 bases at J, with 14 bases between. CDR3 length equals 16 residues. CDR3 sequence: CASSLGGDPGTDTQYF. In nucleotides, the CDR3 is TGTGCCAGCAGCTTAGGCGGGGACCCAGGGACAGATACGCAGTATTTT.

V usage is TRBV27 and J usage is TRBJ1-5; possible D gene TRBD1, 5 bases. V was trimmed by 5 bases and J by 3 bases, leaving 11 bases between them. Germline V lookup: CDR1 MNHEY, CDR2 SMNVEV (reference sequence). The CDR3 sequence is 14 residues long. The CDR3 bases are TGTGCCAGCAGTATCACGGACACCAATCAGCCCCAGCATTTT. Translated: CASSITDTNQPQHF.

This clonotype was counted at least ten times. The chain has TRBV6-5 and TRBJ1-4, with 7 bases fitting TRBD1. From germline, CDR1 is MNHEY and CDR2 SVGAGI. The CDR3 runs 14 residues. Losses at the gene ends were 6 bases for V and 7 bases for J; bases not matched to a gene: 8. The CDR3 spells CASRRDSYSEKLFF. CDR3 nucleotides: TGTGCCAGCAGACGGGACAGCTATAGTGAAAAACTGTTTTTT.

This clonotype was observed many times. The J gene is TRBJ2-1, the V gene TRBV12-3 or TRBV12-4; TRBD2 aligns across 8 bases. V dropped 0 bases and J dropped 5; count of bases not matched to a gene: 6. The CDR3 length is 16 residues. The CDR3 coding sequence is TGTGCCAGCAGTTTAGCGCTGGTAGCGGGGAACAATGAGCAGTTCTTC. Translating gives CASSLALVAGNNEQFF.

This clonotype was counted only a few times. It is unclear where the CDR3 begins or ends on the DNA, so no DNA is shown, and the CDR3 is as TCRdb lists it. The V call is TRBV20-1, the J call TRBJ2-1; the D call of TRBD1 is as the table states it, not checked on the DNA. Germline loops: CDR1 DFQATT, CDR2 SNEGSKA (reference sequence). Both ends counted, the CDR3 spans 13 residues. CDR3 residues: CSPHFGAGREQFF.